This TCR beta chain originates from a study of blood T cell repertoires in COVID-19. Study details: The samples span acute and convalescent COVID-19 from the United States, Italy and Spain.

Patients of the Seattle cohort, enrolled during active infection, were followed longitudinally. Per the original data handling: Amplifying reference gene primers gave estimates of nucleated cell counts. Clones were read by immunoSEQ multiplex PCR, and TCRdb kept only the in-frame ones, dropping some. For V, J and clone size, that table is used; D and trimming come from the DNA. The repertoire holds fewer than 400,000 clones, 85% to 90% seen once, with about 1.7% in the top ten. The sample was peripheral blood. This TCR came from a woman in her twenties or thirties with COVID-19, enrolled during active disease.

The CDR3 sequence: CASSQEPRGGANVLTF. CDR3 sequence (DNA): TGTGCCAGCAGCCAAGAACCCCGAGGGGGGGCCAACGTCCTGACTTTC. The chain links TRBV4-2 to TRBJ2-6, with D possibly matching TRBD2 (5 bases). CDR1 is LGHNA and CDR2 is YNFKEQ in the germline V gene. The V gene lost 0 bases and the J gene lost 4 bases, with 10 bases spanning the gap. This CDR3 contains 16 residues.